The rows below give T cell receptor beta chains drawn from one sample of a study of blood T cells in healthy people across ages. Using its own MiXCR run on the 5' RACE reads, TCRdb lists one record per CDR3 protein. The data show 700,000 to 950,000 distinct CDR3 sequences, approximately 39% seen once. The sequenced material came from blood. The source is a woman aged 55-75 years in good health. The CDR3 runs from the conserved cysteine through the conserved F or W. Each record gives: J gene, V gene, clone size, D gene, CDR3 DNA, CDR3 protein. A D gene is named only where the DNA matches it firmly. Only part of the rows carry a size: once, few, many, or a class if the clone is expanded.

J: TRBJ1-4
V: TRBV18
size: few
D: TRBD1
DNA: TGTGCCAGCTCGGGACAGAGAAATGAAAAACTGTTTTTT
CDR3: CASSGQRNEKLFF

J: TRBJ2-3
V: TRBV25-1
size: few
D: NA
DNA: TGTGCCAGCAGTGAGGCTAGCACAGATACGCAGTATTTT
CDR3: CASSEASTDTQYF

J: TRBJ2-5
V: TRBV20-1
size: NA
D: TRBD1
DNA: TGCAGTGCTACTGACAGGGTGGAGACCCAGTACTTC
CDR3: CSATDRVETQYF

J: TRBJ2-7
V: TRBV20-1
size: NA
D: TRBD1
DNA: TGCGGTGCTAGAGCTACAGGGGAAGGCTACGAGCAGTACTTC
CDR3: CGARATGEGYEQYF

J: TRBJ1-5
V: TRBV7-2
size: few
D: NA
DNA: TGTGCCAGCAGCTTAGGGCAGCTAGTCAATCAGCCCCAGCATTTT
CDR3: CASSLGQLVNQPQHF

J: TRBJ2-1
V: TRBV5-1
size: many
D: TRBD2
DNA: TGCGCCAGCAGCCCCTCTGGCGGGGGATGGCACAATGAGCAGTTCTTC
CDR3: CASSPSGGGWHNEQFF

J: TRBJ2-7
V: TRBV6-5
size: NA
D: NA
DNA: TGTGCCAGCAGTTCGGGAGTAGCGAGCTCCTACGAGCAGTACTTC
CDR3: CASSSGVASSYEQYF

J: TRBJ2-3
V: TRBV20-1
size: NA
D: NA
DNA: TGCAGTGCTAGCGTCGGAGCGAGCACAGATACGCAGTATTTT
CDR3: CSASVGASTDTQYF

J: TRBJ2-3
V: TRBV20-1
size: NA
D: NA
DNA: TGCAGTACCTGGGCAGGTTCAGATACGCAGTATTTT
CDR3: CSTWAGSDTQYF

J: TRBJ2-2
V: TRBV7-9
size: NA
D: NA
DNA: TGTGCCAGCAGCCCACGGGGTAGCGGAGACACCGGGGAGTTGTTTTTT
CDR3: CASSPRGSGDTGELFF

J: TRBJ1-5
V: TRBV28
size: NA
D: NA
DNA: TGTGCCAGCAGTCCTCCCCCGGCGGCTTTCTTGGGGCCCCAGCATTTT
CDR3: CASSPPPAAFLGPQHF

J: TRBJ2-5
V: TRBV24-1
size: NA
D: TRBD2
DNA: TGTGCCACCAGTGGTTCGCCTAGCGGGAGGTTCTACAATGAGCAGTACTTC
CDR3: CATSGSPSGRFYNEQYF

J: TRBJ2-1
V: TRBV20-1
size: few
D: TRBD2
DNA: TGCAGTGCGAATGACAGGGGACTAGCGGGGGTCCCCGCCTACAATGAGCAGTTCTTC
CDR3: CSANDRGLAGVPAYNEQFF

J: TRBJ2-3
V: TRBV12-3/TRBV12-4
size: NA
D: TRBD2
DNA: TGTGCCAGCCGAGCGGGAGTCACAGATACGCAGTATTTT
CDR3: CASRAGVTDTQYF

J: TRBJ1-2
V: TRBV6-1
size: NA
D: TRBD1
DNA: TGTGCCAGCAGTGCTACCAGGGGGCACACCTTC
CDR3: CASSATRGHTF

J: TRBJ2-7
V: TRBV7-2
size: many
D: NA
DNA: TGTGCCAGCAGCAGACCCGACAGTTTGTCCTACGAGCAGTACTTC
CDR3: CASSRPDSLSYEQYF

J: TRBJ1-5
V: TRBV11-2
size: NA
D: NA
DNA: TGTGCCAGCAGCCTAGGGACAAATCAGCCCCGGCATTTT
CDR3: CASSLGTNQPRHF

J: TRBJ2-5
V: TRBV27
size: NA
D: TRBD2
DNA: TGTGCCAGCAGTGCTCCGGGACTAGCGGAAGAGACCCAGTACTTC
CDR3: CASSAPGLAEETQYF

J: TRBJ2-1
V: TRBV9
size: once
D: NA
DNA: TGTGCCAGCAGTCGCACAGGGTTTGGGAATGAGCAGTTCTTC
CDR3: CASSRTGFGNEQFF

J: TRBJ1-4
V: TRBV5-1
size: NA
D: TRBD1
DNA: TGCGCCAGCAGCTTGGATGGACAGGGGTCTGAAAAACTGTTTTTT
CDR3: CASSLDGQGSEKLFF

J: TRBJ2-7
V: TRBV20-1
size: few
D: NA
DNA: TGCAGTGCTAGAGATGTGGGTAGCGAGCAGTACTTC
CDR3: CSARDVGSEQYF

J: TRBJ1-2
V: TRBV3-1
size: NA
D: NA
DNA: TGTGCCAGCAGCCAAGATCAGAGTTCACGGGTAGGCTATGGCTGCACCTTC
CDR3: CASSQDQSSRVGYGCTF

J: TRBJ1-2
V: TRBV3-1
size: few
D: TRBD1
DNA: TGTGCCAGCAGCTCTGCGACAGGGGGCAGCTATGGCTACACCTTC
CDR3: CASSSATGGSYGYTF

J: TRBJ1-1
V: TRBV28
size: NA
D: NA
DNA: TGTGCCTTGAGGACAGCGAACACTGAAGCTTTCTTT
CDR3: CALRTANTEAFF

J: TRBJ2-7
V: TRBV3-1
size: NA
D: TRBD1
DNA: TGTGCCAGCAGCCAGGCAACGGGACAGGGATTACAGTACTTC
CDR3: CASSQATGQGLQYF

J: TRBJ2-3
V: TRBV4-2
size: few
D: NA
DNA: TGTGCCAGCAGCCAAGATGCGGGGGCTCCAAGTACGCAGTATTTT
CDR3: CASSQDAGAPSTQYF

J: TRBJ2-5
V: TRBV29-1
size: few
D: TRBD1
DNA: TGCAGCGTTGTTAGGACAGGGGGGGTGGGGGAGCAGTACTTC
CDR3: CSVVRTGGVGEQYF

J: TRBJ2-1
V: TRBV6-5
size: NA
D: TRBD2
DNA: TGTGCCAGCAGTCCCATAACTAGCGGGACGCGTAATGAGCAGTTCTTC
CDR3: CASSPITSGTRNEQFF

J: TRBJ2-3
V: TRBV11-2
size: NA
D: NA
DNA: TGTGCCAGCAGACAGGCCTTCAGCACAGATACGCAGTATTTT
CDR3: CASRQAFSTDTQYF

J: TRBJ2-2
V: TRBV4-2
size: NA
D: NA
DNA: TGTGCCAGCAGCCAACAATCCGGGCCGAACATAGACACCGGGGAGCTGTTTTTT
CDR3: CASSQQSGPNIDTGELFF

J: TRBJ2-7
V: TRBV7-9
size: few
D: TRBD1
DNA: TGTGCCAGCAGTCCACGGGCAGGGGGTCGCGAGCAGTACTTC
CDR3: CASSPRAGGREQYF

J: TRBJ2-7
V: TRBV12-3/TRBV12-4
size: NA
D: TRBD2
DNA: TGTGCCAGCAGTTCGCAGGAGCGGGGATCCTACGAGCAGTACTTC
CDR3: CASSSQERGSYEQYF

J: TRBJ2-3
V: TRBV24-1
size: NA
D: NA
DNA: TGTGCCACCAGTGCCTCTGGGGCCGGGGCAGATACGCAGTATTTT
CDR3: CATSASGAGADTQYF

J: TRBJ2-5
V: TRBV27
size: NA
D: NA
DNA: TGTGCCAGCAGTTTTTTCGGGCAGAGAGAGACCCAGTACTTC
CDR3: CASSFFGQRETQYF

J: TRBJ2-7
V: TRBV20-1
size: NA
D: TRBD1
DNA: TGCAGTGCTAAACGTCAGGGGGCCTCCTACAATGAGCAGTACTTC
CDR3: CSAKRQGASYNEQYF